These 14 T cell receptor beta chains originate from one sample sequenced in a study of blood T cell repertoires in COVID-19. The table came from immunoSEQ multiplex PCR; TCRdb's copy has only in-frame clones and leaves some out. The table lists some 530,000 clones, more than 85% of them singletons. The sequencing input was PBMCs or T cells enriched from blood (not recorded which). These receptor sequences come from a woman aged 55-70 years who had recovered from COVID-19.

The chain links TRBV7-7 to TRBJ2-5, with 8 bases matching TRBD1. Germline V gene data show CDR1 as SSHAT and CDR2 as FNYEAQ (reference sequence). J lost 4 bases, V lost 5 bases, and 9 bases had no gene match. The CDR3 length is 15 residues. Here the CDR3 DNA reads TGTGCCAGCAGCATCCGGGACAGGAATGGAGAGACCCAGTACTTC. The encoded protein is CASSIRDRNGETQYF.

The CDR3 DNA reads TGTGCCACCAGCAGAGTATCGAACACTGAAGCTTTCTTT. Translating gives CATSRVSNTEAFF. The chain carries TRBV15 and TRBJ1-1; D call uncertain. V was clipped by 1 base and J by 1 base, with 4 bases between them. The germline V gene encodes CDR1 LNHNV and CDR2 YYDKDF (reference sequence). This CDR3 has 13 residues.

This clone was picked up a small number of times. In nucleotides, the CDR3 is TGTGCCAGCAGCCCGAGTGCAGCGGGGGGGATCACCGGGGAGCTGTTTTTT. This encodes CASSPSAAGGITGELFF. This chain joins TRBV4-2 and TRBJ2-2; 10 bases map to TRBD2. CDR3 size: 17 residues. The J segment lost 4 bases and the V segment lost 4 bases, leaving 9 bases of the junction unmatched. Germline values: CDR1 LGHNA, CDR2 YNFKEQ.

The rearrangement links TRBV18 to TRBJ2-5; weak D call: TRBD2 (5 bases). The germline V and J ends were trimmed by 4 bases and 0 bases, with 18 bases remaining between them. From germline, CDR1 is KGHSH and CDR2 LQKENI. This CDR3 has 17 residues. The CDR3 coding sequence is TGTGCCAGCTCACGCGGACTGGTTGTGACCCACCAAGAGACCCAGTACTTC. This sequence encodes CASSRGLVVTHQETQYF.

This clone was observed a single time. The chain couples TRBV5-1 to TRBJ1-1, with 10 bases aligning to TRBD1. Losses at the gene ends were 0 bases for V and 3 bases for J; bases not matched to a gene: 2. Germline V gives CDR1 SGHRS, CDR2 YFSETQ. The CDR3 loop spans 15 amino acids. CDR3 protein: CASSLVGTGDTEAFF. CDR3 sequence (DNA): TGCGCCAGCAGCTTGGTCGGGACAGGGGACACTGAAGCTTTCTTT. Based on the CDR3 plus reference TRBV5-1 and TRBJ1-1, the full variable domain is KAGVTQTPRYLIKTRGQQVTLSCSPISGHRSVSWYQQTPGQGLQFLFEYFSETQRNKGNFPGRFSGRQFSNSRSEMNVSTLELGDSALYLCASSLVGTGDTEAFFGQGTRLTVV.

The chain recombines TRBV4-1 with TRBJ2-5, with D unresolved. Germline lookup yields CDR1 MGHRA and CDR2 YSYEKL. The CDR3 is 12 amino acids. Trimming left V 5 bases short and J 7 bases short, with 11 bases between. CDR3 loop: CASSDLGPTQYF. In DNA, the CDR3 is TGCGCCAGCAGCGATCTAGGTCCGACCCAGTACTTC.

The chain employs TRBV28 and TRBJ2-7; a weak D match, TRBD2 (6 bases). This CDR3 comprises 15 residues. Germline CDR1 MDHEN, CDR2 SYDVKM. Deletions cut 5 bases from V and 3 bases from J, with 17 bases between. CDR3 protein: CASSPREVYVYEQYF. The CDR3 DNA reads as TGTGCCAGCAGTCCCAGGGAGGTTTACGTCTACGAGCAGTACTTC.

The rearrangement links TRBV11-2 to TRBJ2-2; D might be TRBD2 (6 bases). Trimming removed 0 bases at V and 7 bases at J, with 12 bases between. Germline CDR1 reads SGHAT; CDR2 reads FQNNGV. The CDR3 consists of 15 residues. DNA of the CDR3: TGTGCCAGCAGCTTAGATCGCCTAGCGATCGGGGAGCTGTTTTTT. Its translation is CASSLDRLAIGELFF.

This sequence joins TRBV4-1 and TRBJ2-1; no clear D gene. Germline CDR1 reads MGHRA; CDR2 reads YSYEKL. Between the trimmed V and J ends, which lost 1 base and 5 bases, there was a span of 9 bases. The CDR3 is 14 residues long. CDR3 in amino acids: CASSQGYGDNEQFF. CDR3 DNA: TGCGCCAGCAGCCAAGGGTACGGAGACAATGAGCAGTTCTTC.

The gene calls are TRBV6-5 and TRBJ1-1; weak D call: TRBD1 (5 bases). CDR1 and CDR2 from the germline V gene are MNHEY and SVGAGI. V lost 7 bases and J 6 bases, leaving 15 bases between the germline ends. This CDR3 contains 13 residues. CDR3 amino acids: CASNVGEVAEAFF. As DNA, the CDR3 is TGTGCCAGCAACGTAGGGGAAGTCGCTGAAGCTTTCTTT.

This clone was recorded once. The V call is TRBV7-9, the J call TRBJ2-7; D is perhaps TRBD1 (7 bases). The CDR3 loop spans 12 amino acids. The V end was cut by 5 bases, the J end by 6 bases, with 11 bases between. Germline V gene data show CDR1 as SEHNR and CDR2 as FQNEAQ (reference sequence). CDR3: CASSPQGGEQYF. The CDR3 DNA reads as TGTGCCAGCAGCCCCCAGGGGGGCGAGCAGTACTTC. The entire variable domain, with the rest obtained from reference TRBV7-9 and TRBJ2-7, is as follows: DTGVSQNPRHKITKRGQNVTFRCDPISEHNRLYWYRQTLGQGPEFLTYFQNEAQLEKSRLLSDRFSAERPKGSFSTLEIQRTEQGDSAMYLCASSPQGGEQYFGPGTRLTVT.

The J gene is TRBJ1-1, the V gene TRBV2; D is unclear. The CDR3 extends over 14 amino acids. Germline CDR1 is SNHLY and CDR2 is FYNNEI. V lost 2 bases to trimming and J lost 6 bases, with 13 bases between them. The CDR3 sequence: CASSEIAAVPEAFF. CDR3 in DNA: TGTGCCAGCAGTGAAATCGCGGCAGTGCCTGAAGCTTTCTTT. Full variable domain (remainder filled in from reference TRBV2 and TRBJ1-1): EPEVTQTPSHQVTQMGQEVILRCVPISNHLYFYWYRQILGQKVEFLVSFYNNEISEKSEIFDDQFSVERPDGSNFTLKIRSTKLEDSAMYFCASSEIAAVPEAFFGQGTRLTVV.

This chain uses TRBV6-5 with TRBJ2-1, with TRBD1 matching over 9 bases. Trimming took 7 bases from V and 3 from J; bases not matched to a gene: 7. Germline V CDR1 and CDR2: MNHEY, SVGAGI. This CDR3 region has 15 residues. CDR3 region: CASILDRGFYNEQFF. As DNA, the CDR3 is TGTGCCAGCATCCTGGACAGGGGATTCTACAATGAGCAGTTCTTC.

The chain is built from TRBV11-2 and TRBJ2-1; TRBD2 might be the D (5 bases). CDR1 and CDR2 (germline): SGHAT, FQNNGV. V was trimmed by 2 bases and J by 7 bases, leaving 12 bases between them. The CDR3 is made up of 14 amino acids. CDR3 DNA: TGTGCCAGCAGCTTACCGGGGTCCATTAATGAGCAGTTCTTC. It encodes CASSLPGSINEQFF.